The T cell receptor (beta chain) under discussion was sequenced for a study of response to subunit inactivated influenza vaccine. Study results and caveats: The study's authors posited that every seasonal influenza vaccination enlists few new T cells.

In its sample, this clonotype was seen many times. Its antigen remains unidentified. TCRdb processed the RT-PCR reads anew with MiXCR; each CDR3 protein has one entry. The sample has roughly 700,000 distinct CDR3 sequences, approximately 15% seen once. This CDR3 is 15 amino acids long. V lost 0 bases, J lost 7 bases, and 4 bases stayed unmatched. Germline V lookup: CDR1 LNHNV, CDR2 YYDKDF (reference sequence). The sequence was obtained from a man aged 50 to 60 who received an inactivated influenza vaccine. Sequenced material: PBMCs from blood, taken 14 days before vaccination. The J gene is TRBJ2-3, the V gene TRBV15; 10 nucleotides match TRBD2. In DNA, the CDR3 is TGTGCCACCAGCAGAGATCAGCGGGAGGGATATACGCAGTATTTT. Amino acids: CATSRDQREGYTQYF.